The 10 T cell receptor beta chains reported below all come from one sample, sequenced in a study of OX40 agonist ivuxolimab in advanced cancers. Clones were sequenced by immunoSEQ multiplex PCR, and TCRdb holds only the in-frame ones, with some missing. The sample lists approximately 31,000 clones, roughly 87% occurring once. The sequencing here drew on CD4+ or CD8+ T cells sorted from blood, taken in a trial of the OX40 agonist ivuxolimab. The receptors derive from an adult with an advanced solid tumor such as melanoma, head and neck, liver or kidney cancer.

The J gene is TRBJ1-2, the V gene TRBV4-2; no reliable D call. Germline V CDR1 and CDR2: LGHNA, YNFKEQ. Trimming left V 5 bases short and J 7 bases short, with 14 bases between. CDR3 length equals 13 residues. CDR3 bases: TGTGCCAGCAGCAAACCTGAGGAAGCTGGCTACACCTTC. Residues: CASSKPEEAGYTF.

This clone was seen once. The chain employs TRBV28 and TRBJ2-7, with TRBD1 identical over 8 bases. V trimming: 6 bases; J trimming: 6 bases; junction bases outside the gene matches: 1. The CDR3 has 11 amino acids. CDR1 is MDHEN and CDR2 is SYDVKM in the germline V gene. The CDR3 DNA sequence: TGTGCCAGCAGCGACAGGGGCGAGCAGTACTTC. This gives the protein CASSDRGEQYF. Variable domain in full (rest from reference TRBV28 and TRBJ2-7): DVKVTQSSRYLVKRTGEKVFLECVQDMDHENMFWYRQDPGLGLRLIYFSYDVKMKEKGDIPEGYSVSREKKERFSLILESASTNQTSMYLCASSDRGEQYFGPGTRLTVT.

This chain connects TRBV28 to TRBJ2-5; 9 bases match TRBD1. Trimming removed 10 bases from V and 5 bases from J; junction bases left unmatched: 2. The germline CDR1 and CDR2 sequences are MDHEN and SYDVKM. The CDR3 extends over 11 amino acids. CDR3 loop: CATDRGETQYF. CDR3 nucleotide sequence: TGTGCCACGGACAGGGGTGAGACCCAGTACTTC.

V is TRBV19 and J is TRBJ1-2, with D possibly matching TRBD1 (6 bases). The CDR3 loop spans 17 amino acids. The germline CDR1 and CDR2 sequences are LNHDA and SQIVND (reference sequence). Deletions cut 2 bases from V and 0 bases from J, with 16 bases between. DNA of the CDR3: TGTGCCAGTAGTATACTTTACAGGGACCCGGCTAACTATGGCTACACCTTC. Its protein is CASSILYRDPANYGYTF.

The rearrangement joins TRBV4-1 to TRBJ2-7, with a possible D match to TRBD1 (5 bases). The CDR3 is made up of 16 amino acids. V was shortened by 0 bases and J by 4 bases, with 16 bases between the two germline ends. Looked up from germline, CDR1 is MGHRA and CDR2 is YSYEKL. In DNA form, the CDR3 reads TGCGCCAGCAGCCAAGAGGGGCCAGGGCCGATTTACGAGCAGTACTTC. It codes for CASSQEGPGPIYEQYF.

This sequence joins TRBV19 and TRBJ1-2, with 8 bases aligning to TRBD1. V shed 3 bases, J shed 6 bases, and the junction held 3 bases outside the gene matches. The CDR3 totals 13 residues. CDR1 is LNHDA, CDR2 SQIVND, per germline (reference sequence). CDR3 sequence: CASSIAGGDGYTF. Written as DNA, the CDR3 is TGTGCCAGTAGTATCGCAGGGGGCGATGGCTACACCTTC.

This sequence joins TRBV11-1 and TRBJ1-1; D gene unclear. Germline CDR1 and CDR2: SGHAT and FQDESV (reference sequence). The CDR3 spans 14 residues. V was cut by 1 base and J by 6 bases, with 12 bases left in between. The DNA for the CDR3 is TGTGCCAGCAGCTTAGTAGCGGGTCGGGCTGAAGCTTTCTTT. This encodes CASSLVAGRAEAFF.

Only one count was recorded for this clone. This chain uses TRBV5-4 with TRBJ1-1; D is uncertain. Germline V lookup: CDR1 SGHNT, CDR2 YYREEE (reference sequence). Trimming shortened V by 4 bases and J by 2 bases, and 15 bases separated the two germline ends. The CDR3 is 15 amino acids. CDR3: CASSADLGFNTEAFF. Written as DNA, the CDR3 is TGTGCCAGCAGCGCGGACTTGGGCTTCAACACTGAAGCTTTCTTT.

This chain connects TRBV19 to TRBJ2-1, with 9 bases fitting TRBD2. CDR3 length: 12 residues. The germline gives CDR1 LNHDA, CDR2 SQIVND (reference sequence). Trimming cost V 9 bases and J 8 bases; bases outside gene matches: 5. CDR3 nucleotide sequence: TGTGCCAGCTTTAGCGGGAGCGATGAGCAGTTCTTC. As protein: CASFSGSDEQFF.

The CDR3 region has the DNA TGCAGCGTGGGGGGAGGAGCCTTTGAGCAGTTCTTC. Translation gives CSVGGGAFEQFF. The V call is TRBV29-1, the J call TRBJ2-1, with D possibly matching TRBD2 (6 bases). V shed 6 bases and J shed 9 bases, with 15 bases lying between them. Germline CDR1 is SQVTM and CDR2 is ANQGSEA. This CDR3 spans 12 amino acids.